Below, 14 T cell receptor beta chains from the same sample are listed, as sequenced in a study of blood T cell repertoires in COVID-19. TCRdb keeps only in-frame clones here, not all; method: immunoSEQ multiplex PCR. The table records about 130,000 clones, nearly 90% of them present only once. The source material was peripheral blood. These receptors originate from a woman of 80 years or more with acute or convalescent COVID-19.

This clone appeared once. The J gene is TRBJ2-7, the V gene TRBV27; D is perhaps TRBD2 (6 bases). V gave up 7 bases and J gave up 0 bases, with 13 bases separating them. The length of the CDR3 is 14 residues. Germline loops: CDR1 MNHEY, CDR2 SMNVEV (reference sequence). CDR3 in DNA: TGTGCCAGCAACCCGGGACTCAGCTCCTACGAGCAGTACTTC. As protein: CASNPGLSSYEQYF.

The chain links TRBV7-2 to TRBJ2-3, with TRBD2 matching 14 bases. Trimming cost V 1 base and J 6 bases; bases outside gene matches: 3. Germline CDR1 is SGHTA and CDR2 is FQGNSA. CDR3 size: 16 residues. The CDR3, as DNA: TGTGCCAGCAGCTTAGTGGGACTAGCGGGGGCCGATACGCAGTATTTT. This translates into CASSLVGLAGADTQYF.

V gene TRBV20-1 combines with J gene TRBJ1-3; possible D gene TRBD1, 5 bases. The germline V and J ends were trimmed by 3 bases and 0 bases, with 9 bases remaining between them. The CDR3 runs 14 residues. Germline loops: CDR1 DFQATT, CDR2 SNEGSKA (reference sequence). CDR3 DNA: TGCAGTGCTAGTGTCGGGGGCTCTGGAAACACCATATATTTT. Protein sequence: CSASVGGSGNTIYF.

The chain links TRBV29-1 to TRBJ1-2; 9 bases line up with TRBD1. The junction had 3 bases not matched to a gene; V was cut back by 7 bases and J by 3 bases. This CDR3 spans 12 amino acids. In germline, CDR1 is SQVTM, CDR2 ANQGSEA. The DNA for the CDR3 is TGCAGCGGCAGGACAGGGGACTATGGCTACACCTTC. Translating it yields CSGRTGDYGYTF. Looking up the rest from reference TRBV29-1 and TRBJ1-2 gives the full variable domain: SAVISQKPSRDICQRGTSLTIQCQVDSQVTMMFWYRQQPGQSLTLIATANQGSEATYESGFVIDKFPISRPNLTFSTLTVSNMSPEDSSIYLCSGRTGDYGYTFGSGTRLTVV.

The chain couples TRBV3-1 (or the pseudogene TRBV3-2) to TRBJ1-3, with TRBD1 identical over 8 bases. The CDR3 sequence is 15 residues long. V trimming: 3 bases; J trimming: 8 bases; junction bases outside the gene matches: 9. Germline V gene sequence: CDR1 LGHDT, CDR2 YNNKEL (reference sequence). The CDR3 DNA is TGTGCCAGCAGCCACTCCACAGGGGGTCGGGACACCATATATTTT. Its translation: CASSHSTGGRDTIYF.

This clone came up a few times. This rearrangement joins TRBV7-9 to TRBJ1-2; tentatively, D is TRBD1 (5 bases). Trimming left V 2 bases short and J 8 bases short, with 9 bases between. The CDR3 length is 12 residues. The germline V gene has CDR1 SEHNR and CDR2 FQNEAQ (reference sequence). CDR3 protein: CASSLSDMGYTF. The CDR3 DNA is TGTGCCAGCAGCTTATCGGACATGGGCTACACCTTC.

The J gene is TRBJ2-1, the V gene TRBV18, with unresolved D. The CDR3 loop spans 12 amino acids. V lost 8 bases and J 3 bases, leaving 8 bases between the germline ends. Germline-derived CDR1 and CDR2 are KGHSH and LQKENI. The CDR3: CASARSYNEQFF. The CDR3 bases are TGTGCCAGCGCGCGGAGCTACAATGAGCAGTTCTTC.

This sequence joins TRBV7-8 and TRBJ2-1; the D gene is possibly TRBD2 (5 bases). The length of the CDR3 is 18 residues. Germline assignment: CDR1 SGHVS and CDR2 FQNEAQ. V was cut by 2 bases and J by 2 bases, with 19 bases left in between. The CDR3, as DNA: TGTGCCAGCAGCTTACTGTCGCGGGCGGACGGGGCCTACAATGAGCAGTTCTTC. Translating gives CASSLLSRADGAYNEQFF.

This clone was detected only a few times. This CDR3 is CASREQGAGNQPQHF. CDR3 sequence (DNA): TGTGCCAGCAGGGAACAGGGGGCAGGCAATCAGCCCCAGCATTTT. The chain links TRBV5-6 to TRBJ1-5, with 9 bases lining up with TRBD1. J was trimmed by 2 bases and V by 5 bases; bases with no gene match: 5. The length of the CDR3 is 15 residues. CDR1 is SGHDT and CDR2 is YYEEEE in the germline V gene.

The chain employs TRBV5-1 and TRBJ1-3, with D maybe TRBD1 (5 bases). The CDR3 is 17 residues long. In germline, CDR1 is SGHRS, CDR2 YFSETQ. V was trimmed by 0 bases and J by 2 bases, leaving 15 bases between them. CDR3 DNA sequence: TGCGCCAGCAGCTTGGGGGGCAGGATGGATACTGGAAACACCATATATTTT. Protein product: CASSLGGRMDTGNTIYF.

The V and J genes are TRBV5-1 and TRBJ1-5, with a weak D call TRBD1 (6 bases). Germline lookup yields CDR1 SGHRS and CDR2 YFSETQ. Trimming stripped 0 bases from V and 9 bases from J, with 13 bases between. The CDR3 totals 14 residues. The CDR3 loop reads CASSLEAGDPPQHF. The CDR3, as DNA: TGCGCCAGCAGCTTGGAGGCAGGGGATCCGCCCCAGCATTTT. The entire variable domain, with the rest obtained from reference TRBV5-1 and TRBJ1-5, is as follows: KAGVTQTPRYLIKTRGQQVTLSCSPISGHRSVSWYQQTPGQGLQFLFEYFSETQRNKGNFPGRFSGRQFSNSRSEMNVSTLELGDSALYLCASSLEAGDPPQHFGDGTRLSIL.

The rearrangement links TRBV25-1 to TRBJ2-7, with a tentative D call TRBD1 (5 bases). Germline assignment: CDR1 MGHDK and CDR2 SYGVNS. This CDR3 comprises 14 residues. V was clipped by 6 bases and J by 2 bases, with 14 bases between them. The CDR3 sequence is CASRSGQPPYEQYF. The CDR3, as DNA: TGTGCCAGCAGGTCCGGACAACCCCCCTACGAGCAGTACTTC.

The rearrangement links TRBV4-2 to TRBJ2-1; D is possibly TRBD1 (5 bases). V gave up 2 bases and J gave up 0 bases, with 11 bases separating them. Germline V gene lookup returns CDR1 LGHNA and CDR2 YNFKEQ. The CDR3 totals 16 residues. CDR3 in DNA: TGTGCCAGCAGCCAATTTACAGGTCGCTCCTACAATGAGCAGTTCTTC. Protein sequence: CASSQFTGRSYNEQFF.

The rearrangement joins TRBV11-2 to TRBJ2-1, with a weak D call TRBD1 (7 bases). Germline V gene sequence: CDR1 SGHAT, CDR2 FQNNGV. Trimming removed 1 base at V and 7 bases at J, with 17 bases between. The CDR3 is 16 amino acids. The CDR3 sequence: CASSLVGRGVKNEQFF. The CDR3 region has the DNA TGTGCCAGCAGCTTAGTCGGCAGGGGGGTCAAAAATGAGCAGTTCTTC.